These 6 T cell receptor beta chains were sequenced from one sample in a study of cytomegalovirus exposure and HLA in healthy donors. The PCR contained 60 Vbeta and 13 Jbeta primers. Sequencing used immunoSEQ multiplex PCR; TCRdb keeps in-frame clones, though not all of them. The table records 110,000 or so clones, approximately 80% of them present only once. Sample: PBMCs. These receptors came from a woman under 30 in good health and CMV-seronegative.

The V call is TRBV5-5, the J call TRBJ1-3; 7 bases line up with TRBD1. J lost 4 bases, V lost 1 base, and 2 bases had no gene match. The germline CDR1 and CDR2 sequences are SGHKS and YYEKEE (reference sequence). This CDR3 has 14 amino acids. The CDR3 sequence is CASSLQGVGNTIYF. In nucleotides, the CDR3 is TGTGCCAGCAGCTTGCAGGGGGTCGGAAACACCATATATTTT.

The count of this clone is one. The V gene is TRBV10-2, the J gene TRBJ2-4; 7 bases agree with TRBD1. The V and J ends lost 4 bases and 5 bases, in that order; junction bases with no gene match: 2. The CDR3 covers 13 residues. CDR1 and CDR2 (germline): WSHSY, SAAADI. The CDR3 sequence: CASSVTGENIQYF. CDR3 DNA sequence: TGCGCCAGCAGTGTCACAGGGGAAAACATTCAGTACTTC.

V and J are TRBV18 and TRBJ1-6; TRBD1 aligns across 9 bases. Germline CDR1 and CDR2: KGHSH and LQKENI. V lost 5 bases to trimming and J lost 9 bases; unmatched junction nucleotides: 5. The CDR3 runs to 14 residues. In DNA form, the CDR3 reads TGTGCCAGCTCATTGGACAGGGGCCGTTCACCCCTCCACTTT. Translation gives CASSLDRGRSPLHF.

The chain recombines TRBV9 with TRBJ1-1, with 7 bases lining up with TRBD1. CDR3 size: 18 residues. V gave up 4 bases and J gave up 0 bases; unmatched junction bases: 15. Germline V gene sequence: CDR1 SGDLS, CDR2 YYNGEE. This CDR3 is CASSPKGGFLLMNTEAFF. The DNA for the CDR3 is TGTGCCAGCAGCCCTAAAGGGGGCTTTCTGTTGATGAACACTGAAGCTTTCTTT.

The V and J genes are TRBV7-2 and TRBJ2-1, with D unresolved. This CDR3 spans 12 amino acids. Germline V CDR1 and CDR2: SGHTA, FQGNSA. V was pared by 5 bases and J by 12 bases, with 14 bases between. Here the CDR3 DNA reads TGTGCCAGCAGCCCCGCTGGGCGTTGGCAGTTCTTC. Protein sequence: CASSPAGRWQFF.

On this clone: The same CDR3 can be traced to other DNA sequences in this sample. The gene calls are TRBV19 and TRBJ1-4; possible D gene TRBD1, 5 bases. Trimming took off 7 bases at V and 0 bases at J, with 6 bases between the two ends. The CDR3 consists of 13 residues. Germline CDR1 is LNHDA and CDR2 is SQIVND (reference sequence). In nucleotides, the CDR3 is TGTGCCAGTACAGGGACAACTAATGAAAAACTGTTTTTT. Its translation is CASTGTTNEKLFF.